A single sample is the source of the 32 T cell receptor beta chains below, sequenced in a study of tumor-infiltrating lymphocytes in primary liver carcinoma (dated by TCRdb to 2015 to 2018). Without any cell sorting, total RNA and DNA were extracted together from around 18-30 mg of bulk tissue using the AllPrep DNA/RNA mini kit. Sequencing relied on an Illumina HiSeq 2500. TCRbeta-specific cDNA was reverse-transcribed from 500 ng total RNA using a constant-region primer and ProtoScript II reverse transcriptase. Construction of the TCRbeta libraries relied on three nested rounds of multiplex PCR, following a slightly modified ARM-PCR procedure. Each of the first two PCR rounds ran for about 10 cycles using multiplex TRBV1-TRBV30 forward primers together with a Cbeta reverse primer. TCRdb itself trimmed the public reads at Q25 with fastp, ran MiXCR and retained productive beta chains. Rows with one shared CDR3 protein collapse into an entry with the most common genes and DNA. Here the sample has about 54,000 distinct CDR3 sequences; about three quarters occur a single time. The ten largest clones add up to about 25% of the sample.

Sequencing input: liver tumor tissue from sampling region 2. This specimen's cell subset or site label, interpreted: tumor region T2, inferior pole. These receptor sequences come from a man aged 35 to 55 with primary liver carcinoma and hepatitis B virus infection.

CDR3 in DNA: TGCAGCGTTGTGATAACTGGCGGGTTAAGCTACGAGCAGTACTTC. It encodes CSVVITGGLSYEQYF. The rearrangement joins TRBV29-1 to TRBJ2-7; D is possibly TRBD2 (5 bases). This CDR3 region has 15 residues. Germline-derived CDR1 and CDR2 are SQVTM and ANQGSEA. Trimming shortened V by 4 bases and J by 3 bases, and 19 bases separated the two germline ends.

About this clonotype itself: A junction boundary mismatches the germline segment, possibly from a read error. This chain uses TRBV29-1 with TRBJ2-1; TRBD1 is a possible D gene (6 bases). Germline V lookup: CDR1 SQVTM, CDR2 ANQGSEA. The CDR3 consists of 13 residues. CDR3 residues: CSAEESGVDKQFF. CDR3 nucleotides: TGCAGCGCTGAAGAATCAGGGGTTGATAAGCAGTTCTTC.

This clonotype appeared many times. Being one base from a much bigger clone, this may be a read error. J is TRBJ1-4 and V is TRBV29-1, with D possibly being TRBD1 (6 bases). This CDR3 is 13 amino acids long. The germline gives CDR1 SQVTM, CDR2 ANQGSEA. The CDR3 loop reads CSVDQGKGEKPFF. The CDR3 DNA is TGCAGCGTTGATCAGGGGAAGGGTGAAAAACCGTTTTTT.

Note on this clonotype: A much larger clone differs from this one at a single base, so this may be a read error. The genes are TRBV19 and TRBJ1-1, with D unclear. Germline V gene sequence: CDR1 LNHDA, CDR2 SQIVND (reference sequence). This CDR3 has 13 residues. CDR3 amino acids: CAGSARQNTEAFF. In nucleotides, the CDR3 is TGTGCCGGTAGTGCCCGACAGAACACTGAAGCTTTCTTT.

Note on this clonotype: At one end the junction does not follow the germline gene, possibly because of a read error. This chain uses TRBV29-1 with TRBJ2-4; D possibly uses TRBD1 or TRBD2 (5 bases each). Germline V gives CDR1 SQVTM, CDR2 ANQGSEA. This CDR3 contains 12 residues. CDR3 amino acids: CSVSGALGDQYF. Here the CDR3 DNA reads TGCAGCGTTAGCGGAGCTCTGGGGGATCAGTATTTC.

There are many counts of this clonotype. The chain joins TRBV28 to TRBJ2-7, with TRBD2 matching 15 bases. The germline V gene has CDR1 MDHEN and CDR2 SYDVKM. The ends lost 8 bases at V and 4 bases at J; junction bases unmatched: 6. CDR3 length equals 15 residues. The CDR3 DNA sequence: TGTGCCAGCCTCACCGGGACTAGCGGGAGGTACGAGCAGTACTTC. Translation: CASLTGTSGRYEQYF.

This clonotype came up many times. The gene calls are TRBV10-3 and TRBJ2-1; D is unclear. V dropped 0 bases and J dropped 5 bases, with 14 bases sitting between them. CDR3 length: 16 residues. CDR1 is ENHRY and CDR2 is SYGVKD in the germline V gene. CDR3 region: CAISESEGLGDNEQFF. CDR3 nucleotide sequence: TGTGCCATCAGTGAGTCGGAAGGGCTTGGGGACAATGAGCAGTTCTTC.

With respect to this clonotype: This clone may be a read error of a much larger clone one base away. The chain joins TRBV5-1 to TRBJ2-3, with 11 bases matching TRBD2. The CDR3 has 15 amino acids. The germline V gene encodes CDR1 SGHRS and CDR2 YFSETQ. The CDR3 DNA sequence: TGCGTCAGCACCCAGACTAGCGGGAACACAGATACGCAGTATTTT. Its translation: CVSTQTSGNTDTQYF.

The V call is TRBV28, the J call TRBJ1-6; 7 nucleotides match TRBD1. Germline CDR1 MDHEN, CDR2 SYDVKM. The CDR3 totals 14 residues. V lost 5 bases, J lost 9 bases, and 7 bases stayed unmatched. The CDR3 DNA sequence: TGTGCCAGCAGTACGACAGGGATGATTTCACCCCTCCACTTT. Its protein is CASSTTGMISPLHF.

Concerning this clonotype: A read error may be the cause here, since a much bigger clone is one base away. The CDR3 here is CAISGSAAGTDCGYTF. The CDR3, as DNA: TGTGCCATCAGTGGCAGCGCCGCCGGGACAGACTGTGGCTACACCTTC. The V and J genes are TRBV10-3 and TRBJ1-2; TRBD1 agrees at 7 bases. CDR3 length: 16 amino acids. Germline-derived CDR1 and CDR2 are ENHRY and SYGVKD. Unmatched junction bases numbered 15, after V lost 4 bases and J lost 7 bases.

A word on this clonotype: Germline and junction disagree at one end, which may indicate a read error. The CDR3 nucleotides read TGTGCCAGCAGCTCGTCGGGCGATGAGCAGTCCTTC. Translation: CASSSSGDEQSF. The chain has TRBV5-6 and TRBJ2-1; D gene unclear. The CDR3 is made up of 12 amino acids. Germline V gives CDR1 SGHDT, CDR2 YYEEEE. The whole variable domain, filled in from reference TRBV5-6 and TRBJ2-1, reads DAGVTQSPTHLIKTRGQQVTLRCSPKSGHDTVSWYQQALGQGPQFIFQYYEEEERQRGNFPDRFSGHQFPNYSSELNVNALLLGDSALYLCASSSSGDEQSFGPGTRLTVL.

As for this clonotype: This may be a read error: a much more frequent sequence differs by one nucleotide. This chain uses TRBV7-9 with TRBJ2-3; D is unresolved. Trimming took 1 base from V and 2 from J, leaving 16 bases between them. The germline CDR1 and CDR2 sequences are SEHNR and FQNEAQ (reference sequence). The CDR3 length is 17 residues. This CDR3 is CASSLVGPSENTDTQYF. The CDR3 DNA reads as TGTGCCAGCAGCTTAGTTGGGCCTTCCGAAAACACAGATACGCAGTATTTT. Variable domain in full (rest from reference TRBV7-9 and TRBJ2-3): DTGVSQNPRHKITKRGQNVTFRCDPISEHNRLYWYRQTLGQGPEFLTYFQNEAQLEKSRLLSDRFSAERPKGSFSTLEIQRTEQGDSAMYLCASSLVGPSENTDTQYFGPGTRLTVL.

The V call is TRBV11-2, the J call TRBJ2-2; 8 nucleotides agree with TRBD2. From germline, CDR1 is SGHAT and CDR2 FQNNGV. V shed 1 base and J 15 bases; nucleotides not matched to a gene: 16. CDR3 size: 16 residues. CDR3 nucleotide sequence: TGTGCCAGCAGCTTAGTGGCGCTAGAGGGAATCGGGGGGGTGTTTTTT. It specifies CASSLVALEGIGGVFF.

On this clonotype: The final CDR3 position lacks the conserved phenylalanine or tryptophan, pointing to a likely read error. No DNA is shown, since the ends of the CDR3 on it are uncertain; the CDR3 is the one TCRdb lists. The gene calls are TRBV29-1 and TRBJ2-1; the table gives TRBD2 as D, unverified against the DNA. A total of 14 residues make up the CDR3, ends included. The germline V gene has CDR1 SQVTM and CDR2 ANQGSEA. The CDR3 is CSVDGLAGVNEQFL.

As for this clonotype: This may come from a read error, since a much larger clone is one base off. The chain carries TRBV5-6 and TRBJ2-3, with unresolved D. V lost 6 bases to trimming and J lost 4 bases, with 9 bases between them. The CDR3 is made up of 12 amino acids. CDR1 SGHDT and CDR2 YYEEEE come from the germline V gene. CDR3 sequence (DNA): TGTGCCAGCAAGGGTGGTGCAGATACGCAGTATTTT. This codes for CASKGGADTQYF.

Concerning this clonotype itself: As the CDR3 is not closed by the conserved phenylalanine or tryptophan, this likely results from a read error. This chain links TRBV10-1 with TRBJ2-1; D remains unclear. CDR1 and CDR2 from the germline V gene are WNHNN and SYGVQD (reference sequence). This CDR3 spans 14 amino acids. This chain's CDR3 is CTSSDGSSHNEQFL. The CDR3 DNA sequence: TGCACCAGCAGCGACGGAAGCTCCCACAATGAGCAGTTCCTC.

About this clonotype itself: The junction and the germline gene differ at one end; a read error may be behind it. The chain carries TRBV6-1 and TRBJ2-1; 7 nucleotides agree with TRBD2. Germline CDR1 reads MNHNS; CDR2 reads SASEGT. The CDR3 spans 17 residues. The CDR3 coding sequence is TGTACCAGCAGTGGGGGGTCGTGGGCGGGAGAGATGAATGAGCAGTTCTTC. Protein product: CTSSGGSWAGEMNEQFF.

In its sample, this clonotype was seen many times. Written as DNA, the CDR3 is TGCAGCGTAAAAAGGGGTGATGAGCAGTTCTTC. This translates into CSVKRGDEQFF. The chain links TRBV29-1 to TRBJ2-1, with a possible D match to TRBD1 (5 bases). Germline-derived CDR1 and CDR2 are SQVTM and ANQGSEA. The CDR3 loop spans 11 amino acids. V was clipped by 6 bases and J by 8 bases, with 11 bases between them.

This clonotype came up once. This CDR3 fails to terminate in the conserved phenylalanine or tryptophan, so it likely reflects a read error. The rearrangement links TRBV11-2 to TRBJ2-7, with TRBD2 matching over 13 bases. The germline gives CDR1 SGHAT, CDR2 FQNNGV. There are 18 residues in the CDR3. The CDR3 bases are TGCGCCAGCAGCTTATCCGTTGGACTAGCGGGAGTGGGGTACGAGCAGTACATC. Translation gives CASSLSVGLAGVGYEQYI.

Points on this clonotype: In this CDR3 the conserved last residue, phenylalanine or tryptophan, is missing, so a read error is likely. The genes are TRBV11-3 and TRBJ2-3; the D is unclear. CDR3 length: 13 residues. The germline CDR1 and CDR2 sequences are SGHNT and YENEEA. CDR3 region: CSSSWGEAGTQYL. CDR3 sequence (DNA): TGTTCCAGCAGCTGGGGTGAGGCAGGTACGCAGTATTTA.

With respect to this clonotype: A junction boundary mismatches the germline segment, possibly from a read error. The chain uses TRBV28 and TRBJ1-1; no definite D call. Germline V lookup: CDR1 MDHEN, CDR2 SYDVKM. The CDR3 has 13 amino acids. As DNA, the CDR3 is TGTGCCAGCAGTTTCTTGGTGAATACTGAAGCTTTCTTT. This translates into CASSFLVNTEAFF.

About this clonotype: Germline and junction disagree at one end, which may indicate a read error. The V and J genes are TRBV4-1 and TRBJ2-7; D remains ambiguous. Germline CDR1 is MGHRA and CDR2 is YSYEKL. The CDR3 has 13 residues. CDR3 DNA: TGCGCCAACAGTCAAGTCGGAGCTAACGAGCAGTATTTC. This gives the protein CANSQVGANEQYF.

The chain employs TRBV28 and TRBJ1-2; 10 nucleotides align to TRBD1. The germline V gene encodes CDR1 MDHEN and CDR2 SYDVKM. The CDR3 consists of 16 residues. In DNA form, the CDR3 reads TGTGTCAGTAGTTCCGGGACAGGGGATAAGGGCTATGGCTACACCTTC. Translated, it gives CVSSSGTGDKGYGYTF.

This clonotype was observed many times. The DNA for the CDR3 is TGTGCCAGCAGTCCTACAGGGTCCGGGGCCAACGTCCTGACTTTC. This translates into CASSPTGSGANVLTF. The rearrangement links TRBV6-6 to TRBJ2-6; weak D call: TRBD1 (6 bases). V shed 5 bases and J shed 4 bases, with 12 bases lying between them. Germline CDR1 and CDR2: MNHNY and SVGAGI (reference sequence). The CDR3 extends over 15 amino acids.

In the case of this clonotype: An end of the junction differs from the germline gene, which may be a read error. For the CDR3, the DNA is TGCAGCGTGGAAGATCCCGGGAGCACCTACAATGAGCAGTTCTTC. Its translation: CSVEDPGSTYNEQFF. This chain links TRBV29-1 with TRBJ2-1, with a possible D match to TRBD2 (6 bases). Germline V CDR1 and CDR2: SQVTM, ANQGSEA. The CDR3 runs to 15 residues.

This rearrangement joins TRBV29-1 to TRBJ2-1; 10 bases map to TRBD2. The germline CDR1 and CDR2 sequences are SQVTM and ANQGSEA. CDR3 length equals 14 residues. Trimming took 6 bases from V and 7 from J; bases not matched to a gene: 9. The CDR3 is CSVITAGGQNEQFF. The CDR3, as DNA: TGCAGCGTCATCACAGCGGGAGGGCAAAATGAGCAGTTCTTC.

This chain joins TRBV4-1 and TRBJ2-7, with a possible D match to TRBD2 (5 bases). V dropped 0 bases and J dropped 8 bases, with 23 bases sitting between them. CDR1 and CDR2 (germline): MGHRA, YSYEKL. The CDR3 loop spans 17 amino acids. CDR3 in DNA: TGCGCCAGCAGCCAAGATAGGCCGGGAAGCTCCTACAATAAGCAGTACTTC. It specifies CASSQDRPGSSYNKQYF.

The chain uses TRBV6-6 and TRBJ1-2; D is ambiguous. The germline V gene encodes CDR1 MNHNY and CDR2 SVGAGI (reference sequence). V dropped 7 bases and J dropped 10 bases, with 16 bases sitting between them. The CDR3 runs to 12 residues. The CDR3 DNA follows: TGTGCCAGCACTCTTCCGACGCGTGCCTACACCTTC. The encoded protein is CASTLPTRAYTF.

This clonotype was seen a single time. The CDR3 end shows no conserved phenylalanine or tryptophan, and so a read error is likely. V gene TRBV6-5 combines with J gene TRBJ2-6, with D possibly TRBD2 on 5 matching bases. This CDR3 spans 18 amino acids. Germline V gene sequence: CDR1 MNHEY, CDR2 SVGAGI. The CDR3 coding sequence is TGTGCCAGCAGTCTTTGGACGGGGATGAAAGCTGGGGACAACGTCCTGACTTAC. The encoded protein is CASSLWTGMKAGDNVLTY.

On this clonotype itself: One junction end disagrees with the germline gene, perhaps due to a read error. The gene calls are TRBV4-1 and TRBJ2-7; D might be TRBD2 (5 bases). Looked up from germline, CDR1 is MGHRA and CDR2 is YSYEKL. This CDR3 has 12 amino acids. The CDR3 sequence: CTSSQEGYEQYF. The CDR3 nucleotides are TGCACCAGCAGCCAAGAGGGATACGAGCAATACTTC.

Details on this clonotype: At one end, the junction sequence differs from germline, possibly due to a read error. The chain couples TRBV15 to TRBJ2-7; TRBD1 agrees at 8 bases. Germline V gives CDR1 LNHNV, CDR2 YYDKDF (reference sequence). The CDR3 loop spans 14 amino acids. CDR3 sequence: CATSTRTGRYEQYF. The CDR3 DNA is TGTGCCACCAGCACACGGACAGGGAGATACGAACAGTACTTC.

This clonotype was detected a few times. This may be a read error, as it is one base from a much larger clone. The chain joins TRBV5-1 to TRBJ2-3; no definite D call. Near its end, the DNA agrees better with TRBJ1-5, so the J call may be wrong. Looked up from germline, CDR1 is SGHRS and CDR2 is YFSETQ. The CDR3 extends over 15 amino acids. The CDR3 region is CASSLGDSSGDTQHF. CDR3 coding DNA: TGCGCCAGCAGCTTGGGGGATAGCTCCGGGGATACGCAGCATTTT.